This is a list of T cell receptor beta chains from one sample in a study of blood T cells in healthy people across ages. One entry per CDR3 protein results from TCRdb running MiXCR on the 5' RACE reads. The profile shows about 1 million distinct CDR3 sequences, more than 35% of them singletons. Source material: blood. These receptor sequences come from a woman in her sixties in good health. CDR3s include the opening cysteine and the closing phenylalanine or tryptophan. Each record gives: D gene, J gene, clone size, V gene, CDR3 DNA, CDR3 protein. D genes are given only for firm matches. Rows may omit the clone size; those that give it use once, few, many or a size class.

NA | TRBJ2-7 | few | TRBV15 | TGTGCCACCAGCAGTTCGACAGAAGCCAACGTCCCCTCCTACGAGCAGTACTTC | CATSSSTEANVPSYEQYF
NA | TRBJ1-2 | few | TRBV29-1 | TGCAGCGTTGAAGATCTGCACGGGGGGCTTGACTATGGCTACACCTTC | CSVEDLHGGLDYGYTF
TRBD2 | TRBJ2-5 | few | TRBV6-2/TRBV6-3 | TGTGCCAGCAGCCTGAGCGGGATGAATGAGCAGTACTTC | CASSLSGMNEQYF
NA | TRBJ2-1 | few | TRBV5-6 | TGTGCCAGCAGCTTTTTAGCGAGTTCCTACAATGAGCAGTTCTTC | CASSFLASSYNEQFF
NA | TRBJ1-3 | NA | TRBV28 | TGTGCCAGCAGTTCCCCCCCCAACACCATATATTTT | CASSSPPNTIYF
TRBD2 | TRBJ2-7 | NA | TRBV28 | TGTGCCAGCAGTAAGACGGGACTAGAGTACTTC | CASSKTGLEYF
NA | TRBJ1-2 | NA | TRBV5-1 | TGCGCCAGCAGCTTGGCCGGGCCAGAAGGCTACACCTTC | CASSLAGPEGYTF
TRBD1 | TRBJ1-6 | few | TRBV4-1 | TGCGCCAGCAGCCAAGTAGGGGGCGGCAATTCACCCCTCCACTTT | CASSQVGGGNSPLHF
NA | TRBJ1-6 | NA | TRBV10-3 | TGTGCCATTCAGACGGGAAATTCACCCCTCCACTTT | CAIQTGNSPLHF
TRBD1 | TRBJ2-5 | NA | TRBV20-1 | TGCAGTGCTACTTCGGACAGGGGGCGCATGAAGCAAGAGACCCAGTACTTC | CSATSDRGRMKQETQYF
TRBD1 | TRBJ1-5 | NA | TRBV12-3/TRBV12-4 | TGTGCCAGCAGTCCCACGGGACAGAAAAATCAGCCCCAGCATTTT | CASSPTGQKNQPQHF
NA | TRBJ2-1 | NA | TRBV14 | TGTGCCAGCAGCCAAGATGACAGAAATGAGCAGTTCTTC | CASSQDDRNEQFF
NA | TRBJ2-1 | many | TRBV11-3 | TGTGCCAGCAGCCCCGACCGAGGGAACAATGAGCAGTTCTTC | CASSPDRGNNEQFF
TRBD2 | TRBJ2-1 | NA | TRBV10-3 | TGTGCCATCAGTCAGGGAGGGTATGAGCAGTTCTTC | CAISQGGYEQFF
NA | TRBJ2-1 | NA | TRBV29-1 | TGCAGCGTTTGGGACGCCCAGTCCCAGCAGTTCTTC | CSVWDAQSQQFF
NA | TRBJ2-1 | NA | TRBV7-9 | TGTGCCAGCAGCTTAGCGGAGGGGGCGAGCAATGAGCAGTTCTTC | CASSLAEGASNEQFF
NA | TRBJ2-5 | many | TRBV11-2 | TGTGCCAGCTCACCAGGTCGTCAAGAGACCCAGTACTTC | CASSPGRQETQYF
TRBD1 | TRBJ2-7 | NA | TRBV10-3 | TGTGCCATCAGCACCGGGACAGGGCCCTACGAGCAGTACTTC | CAISTGTGPYEQYF
NA | TRBJ2-5 | many | TRBV27 | TGTGCCAGCAGTTTGGACTCTTGGGGAGAGACCCAGTACTTC | CASSLDSWGETQYF
TRBD2 | TRBJ2-1 | NA | TRBV14 | TGTGCCAGCACGTCTTCAGTAGCGGGAGTGTACAATGAGCAGTTCTTC | CASTSSVAGVYNEQFF
TRBD2 | TRBJ2-5 | NA | TRBV9 | TGTGCCAGCAGCGCCCTAGCGGGAGTAAATAATGAGCAGTACTTC | CASSALAGVNNEQYF
TRBD1 | TRBJ1-1 | once | TRBV5-1 | TGCGCCAGCAGCTTACAGGGGGCCGGGAACACTGAAGCTTTCTTT | CASSLQGAGNTEAFF
TRBD2 | TRBJ2-5 | NA | TRBV29-1 | TGCAGCGTTGAAGAGCGGGAGATGGGAGAGACCCAGTACTTC | CSVEEREMGETQYF
TRBD2 | TRBJ2-3 | NA | TRBV4-1 | TGCGCCAGCAGCCACCAGACTAGCAGGGCAGATACGCAGTATTTT | CASSHQTSRADTQYF
NA | TRBJ1-5 | NA | TRBV20-1 | TGCAGTGCTAGAGTGTTGAGTAATCAGCCCCAGCATTTT | CSARVLSNQPQHF
NA | TRBJ2-7 | NA | TRBV6-2/TRBV6-3 | TGCGCCAGCAGCCGCGTAGACGGTCACATCCCCCACTACGAGCAGTACTTC | CASSRVDGHIPHYEQYF
TRBD2 | TRBJ2-7 | NA | TRBV12-3/TRBV12-4 | TGTGCCAGCGCGCGTTCTAGCGGGACGAACGAGCAGTACTTC | CASARSSGTNEQYF
NA | TRBJ2-4 | NA | TRBV3-1 | TGTGCCAGCAGCCAAAAGGGAATGAATGCAAACATTCAGTACTTC | CASSQKGMNANIQYF
TRBD1 | TRBJ1-5 | NA | TRBV2 | TGTGCCAGCAGGGGGGACAGGGCGGGAGGGCAGCCCCAGCATTTT | CASRGDRAGGQPQHF
NA | TRBJ2-5 | NA | TRBV5-6 | TGTGCCAGCAGCTTGTACGGGGCAGGTTCCCAAGAGACCCAGTACTTC | CASSLYGAGSQETQYF
TRBD2 | TRBJ2-1 | NA | TRBV6-5 | TGTGCCAGCAGTTACTCGAGGGGCGGGAGAATCGGGGAGCAGTTCTTC | CASSYSRGGRIGEQFF
TRBD1 | TRBJ2-7 | few | TRBV5-1 | TGCGCCAGCAGCGAACCGGGACAGGGGCGCCCTGAGCAGTACTTC | CASSEPGQGRPEQYF
TRBD2 | TRBJ2-1 | NA | TRBV6-2/TRBV6-3 | TGTGCCAGCAGGCTCTTGGGACTAGCGGGGAGTAATGAGCAGTTCTTC | CASRLLGLAGSNEQFF
TRBD1 | TRBJ2-3 | once | TRBV24-1 | TGCGCCACCAGTGAGACACAGGGGTGGGCGACAGATACGCAGTATTTT | CATSETQGWATDTQYF
TRBD2 | TRBJ2-3 | NA | TRBV11-2 | TGTGCCAGCAGCTCCCCCACGGTAACTAGCGGGAGTAGCACAGATACGCAGTATTTT | CASSSPTVTSGSSTDTQYF
TRBD1 | TRBJ1-4 | NA | TRBV7-9 | TGTGCCAGCAGCTTAGCCAAGTGGGACAGGGTTGAGGAAAAACTGTTTTTT | CASSLAKWDRVEEKLFF
NA | TRBJ2-5 | few | TRBV6-1 | TGTGCCAGCAGTGAACGTTCACGTCGTGAGACCCAGTACTTC | CASSERSRRETQYF
NA | TRBJ1-5 | few | TRBV27 | TGTGCCACCCAAGCGACAGGCCCGCATCAGCCCCAGCATTTT | CATQATGPHQPQHF
NA | TRBJ1-5 | NA | TRBV7-9 | TGTGCCAGCAGCTTAGGCCCCGGGACACGGGATGTTGTGGGCAATCAGCCCCAGCATTTT | CASSLGPGTRDVVGNQPQHF
TRBD1 | TRBJ1-2 | NA | TRBV27 | TGTGCCAGCAGTTTTTCCGGGACAGGGTTTCGCTATGGCTACACCTTC | CASSFSGTGFRYGYTF
TRBD2 | TRBJ2-7 | NA | TRBV15 | TGTGCCACCAGCAGAGCCGGGACTAGCGGCTACGAGCAGTACTTC | CATSRAGTSGYEQYF
TRBD2 | TRBJ2-7 | once | TRBV6-1 | TGTGCCAGCAGTCGCACTAGCGGGAGGGCTGATGGCCTCTCCTACGAGCAGTACTTC | CASSRTSGRADGLSYEQYF
NA | TRBJ2-7 | many | TRBV29-1 | TGCAGCGCCCTACTAGCCCCCACGGGTTTGAGCTCCTACGAGCAGTACTTC | CSALLAPTGLSSYEQYF
NA | TRBJ2-7 | few | TRBV10-3 | TGTGCCATCGCCAGAAGTGCCGGTTCCTACGAGCAGTACTTC | CAIARSAGSYEQYF
NA | TRBJ1-2 | once | TRBV25-1 | TGTGCCAGCAAAACTGACAGCATCTATGGCTACACCTTC | CASKTDSIYGYTF
NA | TRBJ2-1 | NA | TRBV11-2 | TGTGCCAGCAGCTCCGCCAGTCTTAATGAGCAGTTCTTC | CASSSASLNEQFF
TRBD2 | TRBJ2-1 | NA | TRBV29-1 | TGCAGCGTTGGGGTGGCTAGCGGGGGGGGGAGGGAGCAGTTCTTC | CSVGVASGGGREQFF
TRBD2 | TRBJ2-1 | NA | TRBV5-1 | TGCGCCAGCAGGAGCGGGACTAGCGGGTTCTACAATGAGCAGTTCTTC | CASRSGTSGFYNEQFF
TRBD2 | TRBJ2-3 | NA | TRBV27 | TGTGCCAGCACGCCCCGCGGACTAGATACAGATACGCAGTATTTT | CASTPRGLDTDTQYF
NA | TRBJ2-7 | NA | TRBV29-1 | TGCAGCGTTGGAGGCTCAGGGGACCCACTATACGAGCAGTACTTC | CSVGGSGDPLYEQYF
TRBD2 | TRBJ2-7 | NA | TRBV29-1 | TGCAGCGGGGGTCGGGACTACAATGAGCAGTACTTC | CSGGRDYNEQYF
NA | TRBJ2-7 | NA | TRBV7-9 | TGTGCCAGCCAGGGCCGAGGGGGGTACGAGCAGTACTTC | CASQGRGGYEQYF
TRBD2 | TRBJ2-3 | few | TRBV5-1 | TGCGCCAGCAGCCAGACTAGCGGCTCTAGCACAGATACGCAGTATTTT | CASSQTSGSSTDTQYF
TRBD1 | TRBJ2-1 | NA | TRBV5-1 | TGCGCCAGCAGCTTGGGTGAGACAGGGTCGGCGGATGAGCAGTTCTTC | CASSLGETGSADEQFF
TRBD2 | TRBJ2-3 | few | TRBV20-1 | TGCAGTGCTAGAGGTTGGCTAGCGGGTGGGGGTGTAACAGATACGCAGTATTTT | CSARGWLAGGGVTDTQYF
TRBD2 | TRBJ2-5 | NA | TRBV7-6 | TGTGCCAGCAGCTTAGCCCAGCGGGACCCGACCCAGTACTTC | CASSLAQRDPTQYF
NA | TRBJ2-7 | few | TRBV7-6 | TGTGCCAGCAGCTTAGCGGGAGAAGGGGTCGAGCAGTACTTC | CASSLAGEGVEQYF
TRBD2 | TRBJ2-5 | NA | TRBV7-6 | TGTGCCAGCAGACCAGCGGGAGGGCCTTACAATGAGCAGTACTTC | CASRPAGGPYNEQYF
TRBD2 | TRBJ2-3 | few | TRBV20-1 | TGCAGTGCCAGCGAGCGGGAGGGCCGATATACGCAGTATTTT | CSASEREGRYTQYF
TRBD1 | TRBJ1-4 | NA | TRBV11-2 | TGTGCCAGCAGCCCGGGGACAGCAACTAATGAAAAACTGTTTTTT | CASSPGTATNEKLFF